This TCR beta chain originates from a study of T-cell memory formation after mild COVID-19. About the study: Each donor largely had its own TCR clusters. Study results and limitations: Balance between CD4 and CD8 was seen in clones contracting day 15 to 85, and a CD4+ lean was seen in later expanders.

Regarding this clonotype: Its antigen is unidentified.

With 4 bases removed from V and 4 bases from J, the gap between germline ends came to 14 bases. The V gene's germline CDR1 is SGHNT and CDR2 YYREEE (reference sequence). This CDR3 is 14 amino acids long. With constant-segment primers, 5'RACE yielded cDNA libraries of TCR alpha and TCR beta that carried sample barcodes and UMIs. TCRdb redid the calling of the 5' RACE reads with MiXCR, one entry per CDR3 protein. Among some 450,000 distinct CDR3 sequences, under 20% were seen once, and the ten largest hold 20% to 25%. Sequencing used PBMCs or a T cell subset sorted from them (not recorded which). The clonotype comes from a man between 18 and 35 years old who had mild COVID-19 (a few samples of this study predate the infection). Cell type and time point are not known. The chain carries TRBV5-4 and TRBJ1-2; D gene uncertain. The CDR3 loop is CASSNPGNPYGYTF. The DNA for the CDR3 is TGTGCCAGCAGCAACCCGGGGAACCCCTATGGCTACACCTTC.